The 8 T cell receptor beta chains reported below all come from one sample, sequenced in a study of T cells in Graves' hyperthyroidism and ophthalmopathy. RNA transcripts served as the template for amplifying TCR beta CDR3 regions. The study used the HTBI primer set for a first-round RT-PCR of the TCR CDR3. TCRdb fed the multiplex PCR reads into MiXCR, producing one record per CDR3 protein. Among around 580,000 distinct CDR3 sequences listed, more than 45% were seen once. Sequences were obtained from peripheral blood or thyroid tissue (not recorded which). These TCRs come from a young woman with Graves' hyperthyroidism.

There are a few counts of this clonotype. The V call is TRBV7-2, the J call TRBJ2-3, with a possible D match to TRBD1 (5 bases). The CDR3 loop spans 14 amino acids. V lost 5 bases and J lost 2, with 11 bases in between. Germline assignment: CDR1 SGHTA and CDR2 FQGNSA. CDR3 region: CASSADRFTDTQYF. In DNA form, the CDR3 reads TGTGCCAGCAGCGCAGACAGATTCACAGATACGCAGTATTTT.

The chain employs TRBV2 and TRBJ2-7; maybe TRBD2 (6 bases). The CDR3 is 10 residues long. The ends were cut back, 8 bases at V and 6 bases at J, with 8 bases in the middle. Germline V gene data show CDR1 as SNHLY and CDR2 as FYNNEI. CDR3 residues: CASGRSEQYF. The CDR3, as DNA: TGTGCCAGCGGGAGGTCCGAGCAGTACTTC.

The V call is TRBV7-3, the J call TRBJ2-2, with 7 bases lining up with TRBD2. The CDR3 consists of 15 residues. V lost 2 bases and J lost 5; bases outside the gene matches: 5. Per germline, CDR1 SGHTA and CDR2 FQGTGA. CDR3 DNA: TGTGCCAGCAGCTTAGCGGGAGCGTCGACCGGGGAGCTGTTTTTT. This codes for CASSLAGASTGELFF.

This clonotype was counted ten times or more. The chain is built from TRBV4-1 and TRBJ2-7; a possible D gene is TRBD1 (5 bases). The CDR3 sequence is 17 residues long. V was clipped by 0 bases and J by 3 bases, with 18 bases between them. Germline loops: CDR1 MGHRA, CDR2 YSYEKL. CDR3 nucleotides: TGCGCCAGCAGCCAAGAGCGAGGCAGGGTAAAAGTCTACGAGCAGTACTTC. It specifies CASSQERGRVKVYEQYF.

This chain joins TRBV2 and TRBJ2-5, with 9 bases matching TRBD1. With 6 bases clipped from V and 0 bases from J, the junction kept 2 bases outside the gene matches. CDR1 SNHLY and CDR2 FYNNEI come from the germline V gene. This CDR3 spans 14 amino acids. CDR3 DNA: TGTGCCAGCAGAGGGACAGGGTACCAAGAGACCCAGTACTTC. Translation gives CASRGTGYQETQYF.

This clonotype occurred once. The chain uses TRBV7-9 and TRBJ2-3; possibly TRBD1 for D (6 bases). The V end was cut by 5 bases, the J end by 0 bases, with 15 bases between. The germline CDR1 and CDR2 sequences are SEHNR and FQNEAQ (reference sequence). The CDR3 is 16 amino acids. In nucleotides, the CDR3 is TGTGCCAGCAGCCTCCCGACAGGTACTAGCACAGATACGCAGTATTTT. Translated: CASSLPTGTSTDTQYF.

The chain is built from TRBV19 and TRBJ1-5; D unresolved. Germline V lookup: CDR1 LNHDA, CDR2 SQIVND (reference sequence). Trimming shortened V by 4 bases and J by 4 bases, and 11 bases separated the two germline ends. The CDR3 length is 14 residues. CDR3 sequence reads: CASSNYAANQPQHF. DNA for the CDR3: TGTGCCAGTAGTAACTACGCGGCTAATCAGCCCCAGCATTTT.

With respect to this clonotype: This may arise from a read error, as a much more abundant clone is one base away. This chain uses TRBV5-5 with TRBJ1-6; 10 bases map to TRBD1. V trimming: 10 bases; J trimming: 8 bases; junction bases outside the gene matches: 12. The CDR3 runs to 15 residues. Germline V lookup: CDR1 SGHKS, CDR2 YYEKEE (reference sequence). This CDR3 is CAGILTGTGDSPLHF. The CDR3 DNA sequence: TGTGCCGGCATACTCACCGGGACAGGGGATTCACCCCTCCACTTT.